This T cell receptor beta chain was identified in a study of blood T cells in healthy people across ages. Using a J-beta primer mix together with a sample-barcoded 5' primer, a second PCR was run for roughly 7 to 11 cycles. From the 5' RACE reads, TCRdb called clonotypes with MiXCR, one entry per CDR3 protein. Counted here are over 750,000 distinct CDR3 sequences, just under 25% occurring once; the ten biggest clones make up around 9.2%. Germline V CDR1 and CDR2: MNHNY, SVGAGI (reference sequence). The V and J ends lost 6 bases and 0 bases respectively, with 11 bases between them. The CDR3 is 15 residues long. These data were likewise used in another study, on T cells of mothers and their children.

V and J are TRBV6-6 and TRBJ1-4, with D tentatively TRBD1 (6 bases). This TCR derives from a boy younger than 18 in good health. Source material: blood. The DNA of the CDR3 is TGTGCCAGCAGATTCAGGACAGCAACTAATGAAAAACTGTTTTTT. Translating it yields CASRFRTATNEKLFF.